A selection of T cell receptor beta chains follows, all from one sample in a study of beta chain features in type 1 diabetes. TCRdb's copy holds only in-frame clones and misses some; the assay was immunoSEQ multiplex PCR. Among some 370,000 clones listed, over 8.5% were seen once. Sequencing was done on a sample of central memory CD4+ T cells from blood. These receptors were obtained from a man aged 25 to 45 with type 1 diabetes. CDR3s include the opening cysteine and the closing phenylalanine or tryptophan. A D gene is named only where the DNA matches it firmly. Expanded clones get a size class; other rows say once, few or many, or leave the size out.

NA | TRBD1 | TRBJ1-4 | TRBV7-2 | 14 | TGTGCCAGCAGGTCCGGGACAGGGGGCGAAAAACTGTTTTTT | CASRSGTGGEKLFF
NA | NA | TRBJ2-7 | TRBV28 | 15 | TGTGCCAGCAGTTCCTGGCAGGGAATATCCTACGAGCAGTACTTC | CASSSWQGISYEQYF
few | TRBD1 | TRBJ2-5 | TRBV10-3 | 13 | TGTGCCATAACAGGGGGCCTCCAAGAGACCCAGTACTTC | CAITGGLQETQYF
NA | TRBD1 | TRBJ1-5 | TRBV10-3 | 15 | TGTGCCATCAGGGGAGGACAGGGGGAATATCAGCCCCAGCATTTT | CAIRGGQGEYQPQHF
few | TRBD1 | TRBJ1-1 | TRBV11-1 | 14 | TGTGCCAGCAGCTTCCCAGGGGGTGGCACTGAAGCTTTCTTT | CASSFPGGGTEAFF
few | NA | TRBJ2-1 | TRBV4-1 | 16 | TGTGCCAGCAGCTTGGATCCGACAGTCTCCTACAATGAGCAGTTCTTC | CASSLDPTVSYNEQFF
few | TRBD2 | TRBJ2-1 | TRBV11-2 | 15 | TGTGCCAGCAGCTTGATAGCGGGAGTGAACAATGAGCAGTTCTTC | CASSLIAGVNNEQFF
NA | NA | TRBJ1-1 | TRBV15 | 17 | TGTGCCACCAGCAGAGAGGGCAGGGCCAAAGGGAACACTGAAGCTTTCTTT | CATSREGRAKGNTEAFF
NA | NA | TRBJ2-1 | TRBV21-1 | 14 | TGTGCCAGCAGCAAAACTCGGCTCCAGAATGAGCAGTTCTTC | CASSKTRLQNEQFF
NA | TRBD1 | TRBJ2-7 | TRBV7-9 | 14 | TGTGCCAGCAGCCGCCCGGGACAGGGGTACGAGCAGTACTTC | CASSRPGQGYEQYF
NA | TRBD2 | TRBJ2-1 | TRBV6-4 | 14 | TGTGTCAGCAGTGACCCGGGAGGGAGAGATGAGCAGTTCTTC | CVSSDPGGRDEQFF
many | TRBD2 | TRBJ2-1 | TRBV28 | 15 | TGTGCCAGCAGTTTATATAGCGGGATCTACAATGAGCAGTTCTTC | CASSLYSGIYNEQFF
few | TRBD1 | TRBJ1-3 | TRBV4-2 | 17 | TGTGCCAGCAGCGCCCGGGACAGGGGGATCTCTGGAAACACCATATATTTT | CASSARDRGISGNTIYF
NA | TRBD2 | TRBJ2-1 | TRBV6-1 | 19 | TGTGCCAGCAGTGAATTTGCTAGCGGGAGGGCCGGGTTCTACAATGAGCAGTTCTTC | CASSEFASGRAGFYNEQFF
few | TRBD2 | TRBJ2-2 | TRBV5-1 | 17 | TGCGCCAGCAGTCTTGGGTCTAGCGGGAGGAACACCGGGGAGCTGTTTTTT | CASSLGSSGRNTGELFF
few | NA | TRBJ2-7 | TRBV5-6 | 12 | TGTGCCAGCAGCTGGGGAAGCTACGAGCAGTACTTC | CASSWGSYEQYF
few | NA | TRBJ2-7 | TRBV6-5 | 15 | TGTGCCAGCAGCCCCCTCATCGGTGGGCAGGCAGAGCAGTACTTC | CASSPLIGGQAEQYF
NA | TRBD1 | TRBJ2-1 | TRBV13 | 14 | TGTGCCAGCAGCTTTGGGACAGACAACAATGAGCAGTTCTTC | CASSFGTDNNEQFF
few | TRBD2 | TRBJ2-3 | TRBV5-5 | 16 | TGTGCCAGCAGCACGGCGGGGGGCGCATACACAGATACGCAGTATTTT | CASSTAGGAYTDTQYF
NA | TRBD1 | TRBJ2-4 | TRBV4-1 | 17 | TGCGCCAGCAGCCAAGACGGGACAGGGGGGATCAAAAACATTCAGTACTTC | CASSQDGTGGIKNIQYF
few | TRBD1 | TRBJ1-1 | TRBV9 | 17 | TGTGCCAGCAGCGTAGCGGGACAGGGAATCGGGGACACTGAAGCTTTCTTT | CASSVAGQGIGDTEAFF
NA | TRBD2 | TRBJ2-1 | TRBV7-2 | 16 | TGTGCCAGCAGCATACTCACTAGCGGACTCTACAATGAGCAGTTCTTC | CASSILTSGLYNEQFF
NA | NA | TRBJ2-3 | TRBV6-4 | 14 | TGTGCCAGCAGCCGACGACAGGCTGTGGATACGCAGTATTTT | CASSRRQAVDTQYF
few | NA | TRBJ1-1 | TRBV7-3 | 13 | TGTGCCAGCAGCTTAGAAGCGAACACTGAAGCTTTCTTT | CASSLEANTEAFF
few | NA | TRBJ1-2 | TRBV6-5 | 13 | TGTGCCAGCAACCTAGACAGGAACTATGGCTACACCTTC | CASNLDRNYGYTF
NA | TRBD1 | TRBJ1-2 | TRBV5-1 | 16 | TGCGCCAGCAGCTTCACCCCGGGACAGGGAAAATATGGCTACACCTTC | CASSFTPGQGKYGYTF
NA | TRBD1 | TRBJ2-3 | TRBV15 | 15 | TGTGCCACCAGCAGAGGGACAGGGAGGACAGATACGCAGTATTTT | CATSRGTGRTDTQYF
few | NA | TRBJ1-6 | TRBV28 | 12 | TGTGCCAGCAGCGAGATGAGTTCACCCCTCCACTTT | CASSEMSSPLHF
NA | NA | TRBJ2-2 | TRBV5-4 | 14 | TGTGCCAGCACGTCCCGAGCAGGCACCGGGGAGCTGTTTTTT | CASTSRAGTGELFF
NA | NA | TRBJ2-5 | TRBV30 | 15 | TGTGCCTGGACCTCTGGGCAGGTCAGAGGGGAGACCCAGTACTTC | CAWTSGQVRGETQYF
few | NA | TRBJ2-7 | TRBV11-2 | 16 | TGTGCCAGCAGCTCCTTACGGGGGGCGGAGGCCTACGAGCAGTACTTC | CASSSLRGAEAYEQYF
few | NA | TRBJ2-5 | TRBV4-1 | 19 | TGCGCCAGCAGCCAAGCGAAAGCTTCAGGGGCCTCGGGGGAAGAGACCCAGTACTTC | CASSQAKASGASGEETQYF